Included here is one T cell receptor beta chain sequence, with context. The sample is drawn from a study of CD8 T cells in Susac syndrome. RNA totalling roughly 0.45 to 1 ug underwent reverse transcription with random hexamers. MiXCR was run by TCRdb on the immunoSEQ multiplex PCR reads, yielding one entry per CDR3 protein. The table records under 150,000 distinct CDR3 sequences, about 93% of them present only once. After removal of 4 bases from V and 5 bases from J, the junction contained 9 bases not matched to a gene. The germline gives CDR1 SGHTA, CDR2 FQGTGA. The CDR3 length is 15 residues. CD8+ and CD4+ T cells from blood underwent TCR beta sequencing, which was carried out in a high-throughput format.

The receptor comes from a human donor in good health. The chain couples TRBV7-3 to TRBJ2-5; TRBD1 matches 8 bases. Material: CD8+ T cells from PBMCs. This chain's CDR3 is CASSSGQGLWETQYF. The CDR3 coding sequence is TGTGCCAGCAGCTCTGGACAGGGCCTGTGGGAGACCCAGTACTTC.